The rows below give T cell receptor beta chains drawn from one sample of a study of blood T cell repertoires in COVID-19. The table came from immunoSEQ multiplex PCR; TCRdb's copy has only in-frame clones and leaves some out. In the table there are fewer than 200,000 clones, about 86% of which are singletons. The sequencing sample was made of PBMCs or T cells enriched from blood (not recorded which). The receptors shown here come from a woman aged 50 to 60 in a cohort exposed to, infected with or recovered from COVID-19 (not recorded which). Each CDR3 is given with its conserved first and last residue. D genes are given only for firm matches. Part of the rows lack a size; the others show once, few, many or a class for expanded clones.

>TRBV9|once|17|TRBJ2-2|TRBD2
TGTGCCAGCAGCTCCCATAGCGGGGGCGCGAACACCGGGGAGCTGTTTTTT
CASSSHSGGANTGELFF
>TRBV5-1|-|13|TRBJ2-1|-
TGCGCCAGCAGCCACGGGAGCGGCAATGAGCAGTTCTTC
CASSHGSGNEQFF
>TRBV28|once|16|TRBJ1-2|TRBD1
TGTGCCAGCAGTACGCGCTCGGACAGGGGGCTATATGGCTACACCTTC
CASSTRSDRGLYGYTF
>TRBV5-8|-|12|TRBJ1-2|-
TGTGCCAGCAGCTTGGTTTCGAGGGGCTACACCTTC
CASSLVSRGYTF
>TRBV4-1|-|14|TRBJ1-2|TRBD1
TGCGCCAGCAGTCGGGACAGGACTAACTATGGCTACACCTTC
CASSRDRTNYGYTF
>TRBV5-8|-|14|TRBJ2-1|-
TGTGCCAGCAGCTTGGAGGTCGGGGACAATGAGCAGTTCTTC
CASSLEVGDNEQFF
>TRBV15|-|15|TRBJ1-3|-
TGTGCCACCAGCAGAGAGGCCCAATCTGGAAACACCATATATTTT
CATSREAQSGNTIYF
>TRBV4-1|-|17|TRBJ2-7|-
TGCGCCAGCAGCCAACCGAGGGGGGCGGGACTAATCCACGAGCAGTACTTC
CASSQPRGAGLIHEQYF
>TRBV10-2|-|17|TRBJ2-7|TRBD1
TGCGCCAGCAGTGAGTTCGCCCAGGGGGCTATTCTTTACGAGCAGTACTTC
CASSEFAQGAILYEQYF
>TRBV5-6|-|14|TRBJ1-2|-
TGTGCCAGCAGCATCTCGGGGGAGTACTATGGCTACACCTTC
CASSISGEYYGYTF
>TRBV7-6|-|15|TRBJ1-1|-
TGTGCCAGCAGCGCCCAAGGCGGGGGTTTCGCTGAAGCTTTCTTT
CASSAQGGGFAEAFF
>TRBV2|-|14|TRBJ1-5|-
TGTGCCAGCAGCGGGCGGGACTTCAATCAGCCCCAGCATTTT
CASSGRDFNQPQHF
>TRBV5-1|-|11|TRBJ1-1|-
TGCGCCAGCAGGGCCCACACTGAAGCTTTCTTT
CASRAHTEAFF
>TRBV7-9|once|13|TRBJ1-1|-
TGTGCCAGCCTAAAGGACAGGAACACTGAAGCTTTCTTT
CASLKDRNTEAFF
>TRBV28|-|15|TRBJ2-1|-
TGTGCCAGCAGTCATACTGGGGCAGGGGAGATTGAGCAGTTCTTC
CASSHTGAGEIEQFF
>TRBV13|-|15|TRBJ1-6|-
TGTGCCAGCAGCTCCACGAGCTCCTATAATTCACCCCTCCACTTT
CASSSTSSYNSPLHF
>TRBV6-1|-|14|TRBJ1-5|-
TGTGCCAGCAGTGAAGTGAAGGGGTATCAGCCCCAGCATTTT
CASSEVKGYQPQHF
>TRBV30|-|13|TRBJ2-7|-
TGTGCCTGGAGTGAGCTACCCCCCTACGAGCAGTACTTC
CAWSELPPYEQYF
>TRBV18|-|15|TRBJ2-1|TRBD2
TGTGCCAGCTCGTCCCGCGCGCGGGAGGGCAATGAGCAGTTCTTC
CASSSRAREGNEQFF
>TRBV4-3|once|18|TRBJ1-3|TRBD1
TGCGCCAGCAGCCAGGAAGCTTCCGGGACAGGGTACGGAAACACCATATATTTT
CASSQEASGTGYGNTIYF
>TRBV3-1/TRBV3-2|-|15|TRBJ1-1|-
TGTGCCAGCAGCCACCCCCTGGGGGGATGGGCTGAAGCTTTCTTT
CASSHPLGGWAEAFF
>TRBV24-1|few|14|TRBJ2-2|TRBD2
TGTGCCACCGAGGAGCGGGGTAACACCGGGGAGCTGTTTTTT
CATEERGNTGELFF
>TRBV5-6|-|17|TRBJ1-5|-
TGTGCCAGCAGCTTGGGGACCCCCAGGGGCAGGGATCAGCCCCAGCATTTT
CASSLGTPRGRDQPQHF
>TRBV3-1/TRBV3-2|-|20|TRBJ2-5|TRBD2
TGTGCCAGCAGCCAGATATATTCCTTTTCCAGCGGGAGGCCGTTTGAGACCCAGTACTTC
CASSQIYSFSSGRPFETQYF
>TRBV19|-|15|TRBJ2-5|TRBD2
TGTGCCAGCGCACCGGGACTAGGGTGGCAAGAGACCCAGTACTTC
CASAPGLGWQETQYF
>TRBV6-5|-|12|TRBJ2-3|-
TGTGCCAGCACAAAGCCCCGGGATACGCAGTATTTT
CASTKPRDTQYF
>TRBV2|-|16|TRBJ1-3|-
TGTGCCAGCAGTGCGGGTGACCGCCGCCCTGGTGACACCATATATTTT
CASSAGDRRPGDTIYF
>TRBV27|-|13|TRBJ1-2|-
TGTGCCAGCTCTGTCCGTATCGGGTTAGGCTACACCTTC
CASSVRIGLGYTF
>TRBV27|-|15|TRBJ2-4|TRBD1
TGTGCCAGCAGTTCCCTCCAGGGGGCTCTAGACATTCAGTACTTC
CASSSLQGALDIQYF
>TRBV10-3|-|13|TRBJ2-7|TRBD2
TGTGCCTCGGGGGGGGGTGATAAGAACGAGCAGTACTTC
CASGGGDKNEQYF
>TRBV27|-|15|TRBJ2-5|-
TGTGCCAGCAGTTTATCGGCAGGGGCGTGGGAGACCCAGTACTTC
CASSLSAGAWETQYF
>TRBV7-7|-|15|TRBJ2-2|-
TGTGCTAGCAGCCCAGACACGTTCTACACCGGGGAGCTGTTTTTT
CASSPDTFYTGELFF
>TRBV7-9|few|13|TRBJ1-1|-
TGTGCCAGCAGCTTAGTATGGGAGACTGAAGCTTTCTTT
CASSLVWETEAFF
>TRBV19|once|14|TRBJ1-1|-
TGTGCCAGTAGTATAACAGGTTTGAACACTGAAGCTTTCTTT
CASSITGLNTEAFF
>TRBV5-6|-|15|TRBJ2-3|TRBD2
TGTGCCAGCAGTCCCACGGGGGGGGCCACAGATACGCAGTATTTT
CASSPTGGATDTQYF
>TRBV3-1/TRBV3-2|-|12|TRBJ2-7|TRBD1
TGTGCCAGCAGGCCGACAGGGGGCGAGCAGTACTTC
CASRPTGGEQYF
>TRBV6-5|-|15|TRBJ1-2|TRBD1
TGTGCCAGCATTGGCCCGACAGGGGCTAACTATGGCTACACCTTC
CASIGPTGANYGYTF
>TRBV10-1|-|13|TRBJ2-5|TRBD1
TGCGCCCCCCGGGACAGCCAGGGAGAGACCCAGTACTTC
CAPRDSQGETQYF
>TRBV7-2|few|15|TRBJ1-2|-
TGTGCCAGCAGCTTCGGAGGCGGTCGGGCATCTGGCTACACCTTC
CASSFGGGRASGYTF
>TRBV13|-|16|TRBJ2-1|TRBD2
TGTGCCAGCAGCCTCACTACTAGCGGGGACGACAATGAGCAGTTCTTC
CASSLTTSGDDNEQFF
>TRBV5-5|-|17|TRBJ2-3|TRBD2
TGTGCCAGCAGCGGGACTAGCGGGGGGGCCGGAGTGTCTACGCAGTATTTT
CASSGTSGGAGVSTQYF
>TRBV27|-|13|TRBJ2-1|-
TGTGCCAGCAGTTTTGGTCTCGGGAATGAGCAGTTCTTC
CASSFGLGNEQFF
>TRBV18|-|16|TRBJ1-5|TRBD1
TGTGCCAGCTCACCGTCAGGGGGCGTGAGCAATCAGCCCCAGCATTTT
CASSPSGGVSNQPQHF
>TRBV2|-|15|TRBJ2-2|TRBD2
TGTGCCAGCACTGCTAGCGGGTCGAACACCGGGGAGCTGTTTTTT
CASTASGSNTGELFF
>TRBV10-3|-|15|TRBJ1-4|-
TGTGCCATCAGTGGGGGGACATCAACTAATGAAAAACTGTTTTTT
CAISGGTSTNEKLFF
>TRBV19|-|13|TRBJ1-4|-
TGTGCCAGTAGTTCCCGGGAGAATGAAAAACTGTTTTTT
CASSSRENEKLFF
>TRBV20-1|-|10|TRBJ2-4|-
TGCAGTGAGACGGGAGAGGTAAGGGACTTC
CSETGEVRDF
>TRBV9|-|17|TRBJ2-3|-
TGTGCCAGCAGCTCCCCTCGGGTGGCCCCGGGTGCAGATACGCAGTATTTT
CASSSPRVAPGADTQYF
>TRBV12-3/TRBV12-4|-|12|TRBJ1-5|-
TGTGCCAGCAGTTTTTCTATCCAGCCCCAGCATTTT
CASSFSIQPQHF
>TRBV5-4|-|14|TRBJ2-7|-
TGTGCCAGCAGCTTGGCTCCTGTTACCTACGAGCAGTACTTC
CASSLAPVTYEQYF
>TRBV27|-|13|TRBJ1-5|-
TGTGCCAGCAGTTGGAGGGGAGGGAGGCCCCAGCATTTT
CASSWRGGRPQHF
>TRBV5-1|-|14|TRBJ2-1|-
TGCGCCAGCAGCCCCCTAGCGACCTACAATGAGCAGTTCTTC
CASSPLATYNEQFF
>TRBV29-1|-|14|TRBJ2-7|-
TGCAGCGTTGAACTCCGGGACACCCAGGCCGAGCAGTACTTC
CSVELRDTQAEQYF